The 25 T cell receptor beta chains below come from one sample, sequenced in a study of Graves' ophthalmopathy and Graves' hyperthyroidism. Amplifying from RNA transcripts, the study obtained TCR beta CDR3 regions. After a first-round RT-PCR with HTBI primers, a second-round multiplex PCR was run. From the multiplex PCR reads, TCRdb called clonotypes with MiXCR, one entry per CDR3 protein. The sample lists over 500,000 distinct CDR3 sequences, about 20% occurring once. Sample: peripheral blood. These receptors originate from a woman between 18 and 29 years old with stable Graves' hyperthyroidism. Some clones in this sample may be carry-over from other donors' samples.

The V and J genes are TRBV27 and TRBJ2-5; 9 nucleotides line up with TRBD2. Germline CDR1 reads MNHEY; CDR2 reads SMNVEV (reference sequence). The V gene end was trimmed by 3 bases and the J gene end by 3 bases; junction bases not matched to a gene: 8. The CDR3 runs 16 residues. This chain's CDR3 is CASSFSGSTWKETQYF. In nucleotides, the CDR3 is TGTGCCAGCAGTTTTAGCGGGAGTACGTGGAAAGAGACCCAGTACTTC.

This clonotype was recorded at least ten times. The chain is built from TRBV12-3 or TRBV12-4 and TRBJ2-7; no clear D gene. This CDR3 is built from 11 residues. Trimming shortened V by 5 bases and J by 7 bases, and 9 bases separated the two germline ends. The CDR3 loop is CASSPRVEQYF. CDR3 nucleotide sequence: TGTGCCAGCAGTCCCCGGGTAGAGCAGTACTTC.

This rearrangement joins TRBV12-3 or TRBV12-4 to TRBJ2-4; TRBD2 might be the D (5 bases). The V end was cut by 3 bases, the J end by 0 bases, with 9 bases between. CDR3 length equals 15 residues. As DNA, the CDR3 is TGTGCCAGCAGTTTCGGACTTCTAGCCAAAAACATTCAGTACTTC. Translation gives CASSFGLLAKNIQYF.

The chain has TRBV6-1 and TRBJ1-1; D is perhaps TRBD1 (6 bases). V lost 5 bases and J 11 bases, leaving 24 bases between the germline ends. The CDR3 covers 15 residues. Germline loops: CDR1 MNHNS, CDR2 SASEGT. The CDR3 spells CASSTQKEQGRRAFF. The CDR3, as DNA: TGTGCCAGCAGTACCCAAAAAGAACAGGGTAGGAGGGCTTTCTTT.

CDR3 DNA sequence: TGCAGTGCTAGGTGGCAGGGGGCTGCCGGGGAGCTGTTTTTT. This codes for CSARWQGAAGELFF. V and J are TRBV20-1 and TRBJ2-2; TRBD1 aligns across 8 bases. Germline-derived CDR1 and CDR2 are DFQATT and SNEGSKA (reference sequence). The CDR3 extends over 14 amino acids. J was trimmed by 6 bases and V by 3 bases; bases with no gene match: 6.

This clonotype was found many times. This chain uses TRBV7-2 with TRBJ1-1; D unclear. Trimming took off 4 bases at V and 1 base at J, with 13 bases between the two ends. The germline V gene has CDR1 SGHTA and CDR2 FQGNSA. There are 15 residues in the CDR3. The CDR3 DNA follows: TGTGCCAGCAGCTCATTTCTCGGACCGAACACTGAAGCTTTCTTT. Translated: CASSSFLGPNTEAFF.

There are many counts of this clonotype. The V call is TRBV6-1, the J call TRBJ1-3, with D hard to call. The CDR3 totals 14 residues. The V gene lost 0 bases and the J gene lost 10 bases, with 13 bases spanning the gap. CDR1 is MNHNS and CDR2 is SASEGT in the germline V gene. The CDR3 here is CASSEALFVGTIYF. CDR3 nucleotide sequence: TGTGCCAGCAGTGAAGCGCTTTTCGTTGGAACCATATATTTT.

This clonotype was counted at least ten times. This chain joins TRBV4-1 and TRBJ1-1; D remains ambiguous. V lost 0 bases and J lost 11, with 16 bases in between. The CDR3 extends over 14 amino acids. CDR1 and CDR2 (germline): MGHRA, YSYEKL. The CDR3 reads CASSQDPGRRGAFF. DNA for the CDR3: TGCGCCAGCAGCCAAGATCCAGGACGACGAGGGGCTTTCTTT.

The CDR3 coding sequence is TGTGCCAGCAGCCCACGGAGAGTCAGGACCCACGAGCAGTACTTC. Protein sequence: CASSPRRVRTHEQYF. The J gene is TRBJ2-7, the V gene TRBV2; D is ambiguous. The V gene's germline CDR1 is SNHLY and CDR2 FYNNEI. The V end was cut by 6 bases, the J end by 5 bases, with 20 bases between. The CDR3 consists of 15 residues.

This clonotype was found many times. The V and J genes are TRBV10-3 and TRBJ1-5; possible D gene TRBD1, 6 bases. CDR1 and CDR2 from the germline V gene are ENHRY and SYGVKD. The CDR3 spans 15 residues. Trimming cost V 0 bases and J 7 bases, with 13 bases left between them. CDR3 DNA: TGTGCCATCAGTGAGTCGAACGGGGGCAGACAGCCCCAGCATTTT. It encodes CAISESNGGRQPQHF.

CDR3 amino acids: CASSEVGGVQPQHF. For the CDR3, the DNA is TGTGCCAGCAGTGAAGTTGGGGGGGTTCAGCCCCAGCATTTT. This chain uses TRBV2 with TRBJ1-5; maybe TRBD1 (5 bases). Trimming pared 1 base from V and 6 bases from J, leaving 10 bases between. The germline V gene has CDR1 SNHLY and CDR2 FYNNEI. This CDR3 spans 14 amino acids.

This clonotype was recorded at least ten times. The V gene is TRBV3-1, the J gene TRBJ2-5; the D is unclear. Trimming removed 5 bases at V and 0 bases at J, with 7 bases between. Germline V gene lookup returns CDR1 LGHDT and CDR2 YNNKEL (reference sequence). The CDR3 loop spans 13 amino acids. CDR3 DNA sequence: TGTGCCAGCAGCTCCTTCGACCAAGAGACCCAGTACTTC. Translated, it gives CASSSFDQETQYF.

This clonotype was seen many times. The chain combines TRBV6-5 with TRBJ1-1, with 8 bases that match TRBD1. Germline V gene data show CDR1 as MNHEY and CDR2 as SVGAGI. This CDR3 region has 14 residues. Trimming at V came to 7 bases and at J to 2 bases, leaving 6 bases not matched to a gene. The CDR3 DNA sequence: TGTGCCAGCACTCCCGGACAGGGAAACACTGAAGCTTTCTTT. Protein sequence: CASTPGQGNTEAFF.

V is TRBV15 and J is TRBJ2-5; D gene unclear. V was pared by 1 base and J by 2 bases, with 8 bases between. The CDR3 is made up of 14 amino acids. Germline CDR1 reads LNHNV; CDR2 reads YYDKDF (reference sequence). The CDR3 here is CATSRVTHQETQYF. The CDR3, as DNA: TGTGCCACCAGCAGAGTGACTCATCAAGAGACCCAGTACTTC. Variable domain in full (rest from reference TRBV15 and TRBJ2-5): DAMVIQNPRYQVTQFGKPVTLSCSQTLNHNVMYWYQQKSSQAPKLLFHYYDKDFNNEADTPDNFQSRRPNTSFCFLDIRSPGLGDTAMYLCATSRVTHQETQYFGPGTRLLVL.

This clonotype has a count of ten or more. This rearrangement joins TRBV7-8 to TRBJ2-2, with a possible D match to TRBD1 (6 bases). Germline CDR1 reads SGHVS; CDR2 reads FQNEAQ. V shed 5 bases and J shed 6 bases, with 22 bases lying between them. The length of the CDR3 is 17 residues. CDR3 protein: CASSHPRPNRAPGELFF. CDR3 bases: TGTGCCAGCAGCCACCCCCGGCCGAACAGGGCCCCCGGGGAGCTGTTTTTT.

The table lists this clonotype with a few counts. This chain links TRBV9 with TRBJ2-1, with a tentative D call TRBD1 (6 bases). Trimming removed 0 bases from V and 5 bases from J, with 12 bases in between. Germline-derived CDR1 and CDR2 are SGDLS and YYNGEE. The CDR3 sequence is 15 residues long. This CDR3 reads CASSVGRPGDNEQFF. CDR3 coding DNA: TGTGCCAGCAGCGTAGGGCGACCAGGGGACAATGAGCAGTTCTTC.

This clonotype was seen a handful of times. The chain uses TRBV3-1 and TRBJ2-5, with D possibly TRBD2 on 6 matching bases. V was trimmed by 0 bases and J by 3 bases, leaving 17 bases between them. The germline V gene encodes CDR1 LGHDT and CDR2 YNNKEL (reference sequence). The CDR3 runs to 17 residues. The CDR3 DNA reads as TGTGCCAGCAGCCAAGAGGGCACTAGCTTCGGGAAAGAGACCCAGTACTTC. Its translation is CASSQEGTSFGKETQYF.

This clonotype was recorded at least ten times. The chain carries TRBV29-1 and TRBJ1-2; no reliable D call. There are 11 residues in the CDR3. Germline assignment: CDR1 SQVTM and CDR2 ANQGSEA. With 3 bases removed from V and 6 bases from J, the gap between germline ends came to 8 bases. The CDR3 region has the DNA TGCAGCGTTGATTTCGGGGATGGCTACACCTTC. Its translation: CSVDFGDGYTF.

Concerning this clonotype itself: The CDR3 ends on some other residue instead of the conserved phenylalanine or tryptophan, so this is likely a read error. The chain joins TRBV5-4 to TRBJ2-7; 7 bases are a match to TRBD1. CDR1 and CDR2 (germline): SGHNT, YYREEE (reference sequence). With 0 bases clipped from V and 4 bases from J, the junction kept 7 bases outside the gene matches. This CDR3 region has 15 residues. This chain's CDR3 is CASSLVRGIGYEQYY. The CDR3 DNA sequence: TGTGCCAGCAGCTTGGTCAGGGGGATCGGGTACGAGCAGTACTAC.

The genes are TRBV30 and TRBJ1-1; maybe TRBD1 (6 bases). CDR3 length: 15 amino acids. Trimming removed 1 base from V and 8 bases from J, with 20 bases in between. CDR1 is GTSNPN, CDR2 SVGIG, per germline (reference sequence). The CDR3 nucleotides are TGTGCCTGGAGTGAGAGTAAATTGTCTACAGGGGAAGCTTTCTTT. Encoded protein: CAWSESKLSTGEAFF.

In its sample, this clonotype was seen a few times. The chain joins TRBV12-3 or TRBV12-4 to TRBJ2-3, with D possibly TRBD1 on 6 matching bases. The CDR3 extends over 13 amino acids. Trimming stripped 1 base from V and 5 bases from J, with 7 bases between. The CDR3 DNA sequence: TGTGCCAGCAGTTTAGACAGGGAAGATACGCAGTATTTT. As protein: CASSLDREDTQYF.

This clonotype has at least ten counts. The chain is built from TRBV27 and TRBJ1-1; no reliable D call. The CDR3 sequence is 14 residues long. Per the germline V gene, CDR1 is MNHEY and CDR2 is SMNVEV (reference sequence). Trimming shortened V by 7 bases and J by 2 bases, and 14 bases separated the two germline ends. The DNA of the CDR3 is TGTGCCAGCACCCACCGAATGGGAAACACTGAAGCTTTCTTT. Amino acid sequence: CASTHRMGNTEAFF.

This clonotype appeared many times. The chain combines TRBV30 with TRBJ1-5; maybe TRBD1 (6 bases). The germline CDR1 and CDR2 sequences are GTSNPN and SVGIG (reference sequence). Trimming took off 1 base at V and 6 bases at J, with 10 bases between the two ends. The CDR3 length is 13 residues. In DNA form, the CDR3 reads TGTGCCTGGAGTGAACAGGGCTTTCAGCCCCAGCATTTT. Its protein product is CAWSEQGFQPQHF.

This clonotype occurred many times. The chain combines TRBV7-3 with TRBJ2-5, with TRBD1 matching 9 bases. The V gene end was trimmed by 5 bases and the J gene end by 5 bases; junction bases not matched to a gene: 12. The CDR3 is made up of 16 amino acids. Germline V lookup: CDR1 SGHTA, CDR2 FQGTGA. This chain's CDR3 is CASSPAPGTGWETQYF. In nucleotides, the CDR3 is TGTGCCAGCAGCCCAGCACCAGGGACAGGGTGGGAGACCCAGTACTTC.

This clonotype has at least ten counts. The chain employs TRBV12-3 or TRBV12-4 and TRBJ1-2; no firm D call. The CDR3 contains 14 residues. V was trimmed by 6 bases and J by 4 bases, leaving 15 bases between them. The CDR3 sequence is CASSPTGQTYGYTF. The CDR3 coding sequence is TGTGCCAGCAGCCCCACGGGCCAAACCTATGGCTACACCTTC.